Below, 3 T cell receptor beta chains from the same sample are listed, as sequenced in a study of cytomegalovirus exposure and HLA in healthy donors (TCRdb year 2017). Preparation of the library involved the immunoSEQ multiplex PCR assay. For the multiplex PCR, a mixture combining 60 forward primers for TCR Vbeta segments and 13 reverse primers for TCR Jbeta segments was used. TCRdb limited this immuneACCESS table to in-frame rearrangements with V and J called. A share of clones is missing; checked studies link under half to unresolved V genes, and the rest is unexplained. The sample has 210,000 or so clones on record, around 73% of them singletons. Jointly, the top ten make up approximately 2% of the sample. Sequencing input: PBMCs. The origin of the receptors is a woman under 40 in good health and CMV-seropositive.

This clone came up a few times. The J gene is TRBJ1-2, the V gene TRBV28, with D hard to call. V was cut by 3 bases and J by 0 bases, with 5 bases left in between. CDR1 is MDHEN and CDR2 is SYDVKM in the germline V gene. The CDR3 covers 13 residues. Written as DNA, the CDR3 is TGTGCCAGCAGTTTCGGGGCTAACTATGGCTACACCTTC. Translated, it gives CASSFGANYGYTF.

The gene calls are TRBV28 and TRBJ2-7; 8 bases map to TRBD1. V was pared by 3 bases and J by 3 bases, with 4 bases of the junction left unmatched. The germline CDR1 and CDR2 sequences are MDHEN and SYDVKM. CDR3 length equals 14 residues. In DNA form, the CDR3 reads TGTGCCAGCAGTTTGACAGGGGACGTCTACGAGCAGTACTTC. This codes for CASSLTGDVYEQYF.

The CDR3 DNA sequence: TGTGCCAGCAGCTCCGCAACCCCAGGGGGCCCCGGCTACACCTTC. Protein product: CASSSATPGGPGYTF. The chain couples TRBV7-8 to TRBJ1-2; the match to TRBD1 covers 8 bases. Trimming took 4 bases from V and 8 from J; bases not matched to a gene: 12. The CDR3 has 15 residues. Germline V gives CDR1 SGHVS, CDR2 FQNEAQ.